This entry lists 25 T cell receptor beta chains sequenced from one sample in a study of tumor-infiltrating lymphocytes in primary liver carcinoma. From 20-30 mg of unsorted bulk tissue, DNA and RNA were co-extracted together. From around 500 ng of total RNA, TCR beta-specific cDNA was reverse-transcribed using a constant-region primer. Slightly modified ARM-PCR, run as three nested multiplex PCR rounds, produced the TCR beta libraries. TRBV1-TRBV30 forward primers paired with a C-beta reverse primer were used in the first two PCR rounds, which ran 9 to 10 cycles each. TCRdb reprocessed the multiplex PCR reads with MiXCR, giving one entry per CDR3 protein. Here the sample spans tens of thousands of distinct CDR3 sequences, approximately 70% being singletons. The sequencing input was liver tumor tissue from sampling region 1. This sample's subset: tumor region T1, superior pole. Every receptor here comes from a man aged 35-49 years with primary liver carcinoma and hepatitis B virus infection.

The chain carries TRBV29-1 and TRBJ1-1, with D possibly TRBD1 on 5 matching bases. CDR1 SQVTM and CDR2 ANQGSEA come from the germline V gene. The CDR3 totals 11 residues. Trimming shortened V by 7 bases and J by 7 bases, and 13 bases separated the two germline ends. The CDR3 nucleotides are TGCAGCGCCGCGCTCGGGGGTGAAGCTTTCTTT. Translated: CSAALGGEAFF.

This clonotype was seen repeatedly, ten times or more. The chain employs TRBV28 and TRBJ2-3; 13 bases are shared with TRBD2. The CDR3 contains 18 residues. Germline-derived CDR1 and CDR2 are MDHEN and SYDVKM. The ends lost 3 bases at V and 5 bases at J; junction bases unmatched: 11. The CDR3: CASSFPRLAGGRRDTQYF. CDR3 nucleotides: TGTGCCAGCAGTTTCCCCCGACTAGCGGGAGGCCGCCGAGATACGCAGTATTTT.

As regards this clonotype: The junction departs from the called germline gene at one end, perhaps through a read error. The rearrangement uses TRBV5-4 and TRBJ2-2; 10 positions match TRBD2. The CDR3 length is 14 residues. Per the germline V gene, CDR1 is SGHNT and CDR2 is YYREEE (reference sequence). CDR3 protein: CASSSTSGTGELFF. The CDR3 nucleotides read TGTGCCAGCAGCTCAACTAGCGGGACCGGGGAGCTGTTCTTT.

V and J are TRBV6-6 and TRBJ1-4; 8 nucleotides line up with TRBD1. V lost 7 bases, J lost 5 bases, and 6 bases stayed unmatched. The CDR3 extends over 14 amino acids. Germline values: CDR1 MNHNY, CDR2 SVGAGI (reference sequence). CDR3 amino acids: CASKKGQDNEKLFF. For the CDR3, the DNA is TGTGCCAGCAAAAAGGGACAGGACAATGAAAAACTGTTTTTT.

In regard to this clonotype: The conserved closing phenylalanine or tryptophan is absent in this CDR3, likely reflecting a read error. V usage is TRBV5-8 and J usage is TRBJ2-2, with D perhaps TRBD2 (6 bases). The V gene's germline CDR1 is SGHTS and CDR2 YDEGEE. The CDR3 spans 14 residues. As DNA, the CDR3 is TGTGCCGGCAGCTTTCGGAGGGGATCCGGGGAGCTGTTTATT. Translating it yields CAGSFRRGSGELFI.

V gene TRBV10-3 combines with J gene TRBJ2-2; a weak D match, TRBD2 (6 bases). This CDR3 is built from 13 residues. Germline CDR1 and CDR2: ENHRY and SYGVKD. Trimming stripped 6 bases from V and 13 bases from J, with 18 bases between. CDR3 protein: CAIRAYHTGRLFF. The CDR3 DNA is TGTGCCATCAGGGCTTACCACACCGGGAGGCTGTTTTTT.

A single count supports this clonotype. The chain is built from TRBV4-1 and TRBJ1-4, with D perhaps TRBD1 (6 bases). This CDR3 contains 16 residues. Between the trimmed V and J ends, which lost 4 bases and 8 bases, there was a span of 20 bases. Germline V gene data show CDR1 as MGHRA and CDR2 as YSYEKL. The CDR3 DNA reads as TGCGCCAGCAGCCCACCCTTGAGGGGGACACGCGAAAAACTGTTTTTT. It yields the protein CASSPPLRGTREKLFF.

As regards this clonotype: Likely a read error: the CDR3 ends without its conserved phenylalanine or tryptophan. Because the CDR3's place on the DNA is in doubt, the DNA is left out and the CDR3 is given as listed by TCRdb. The rearrangement joins TRBV19 to TRBJ2-5; TRBD1 reflects the table's D call only, with no check against the DNA. The germline gives CDR1 LNHDA, CDR2 SQIVND (reference sequence). The CDR3 extends over 12 residues, inclusive of both ends. CDR3 in amino acids: CATRDSRETRYL.

In regard to this clonotype: A junction end diverges from the germline sequence, so it may reflect a read error. V and J are TRBV11-2 and TRBJ2-5; tentatively, D is TRBD1 (6 bases). The CDR3 runs 17 residues. Looked up from germline, CDR1 is SGHAT and CDR2 is FQNNGV. CDR3 bases: TGTGCCAGCAGCTTAGTCAGTGGGGGCATTCGGCAAGAGATCCAGTATTTC. It codes for CASSLVSGGIRQEIQYF.

This clonotype was counted ten times or more. The V and J genes are TRBV5-1 and TRBJ2-5, with TRBD2 matching 11 bases. Looked up from germline, CDR1 is SGHRS and CDR2 is YFSETQ. This CDR3 comprises 17 residues. V gave up 0 bases and J gave up 5 bases; unmatched junction bases: 9. DNA for the CDR3: TGCGCCAGCAGCTTGGGCACAACTAGCGGGAGACGTGAGACCCAGTACTTC. As protein: CASSLGTTSGRRETQYF.

This clonotype showed up many times. The rearrangement uses TRBV6-5 and TRBJ1-2, with D hard to call. The CDR3 is 13 amino acids. V shed 5 bases and J shed 7 bases, with 14 bases lying between them. Germline values: CDR1 MNHEY, CDR2 SVGAGI. CDR3 nucleotides: TGTGCCAGCAGTCCAGTCATCGGAAGTGGCTACACCTTC. Its protein product is CASSPVIGSGYTF.

This chain joins TRBV9 and TRBJ2-7; TRBD2 agrees at 12 bases. The CDR3 sequence is 14 residues long. Germline lookup yields CDR1 SGDLS and CDR2 YYNGEE. The trim removed 2 bases at V and 4 bases at J, leaving 1 base unmatched. The CDR3 sequence is CASSVTSGSYEQYF. CDR3 nucleotides: TGTGCCAGCAGCGTGACTAGCGGGAGTTACGAGCAGTACTTC.

About this clonotype: At one of its ends the junction is not consistent with the germline gene, which may arise from a read error. The chain is built from TRBV29-1 and TRBJ2-2, with TRBD2 as a possible D gene (5 bases). The CDR3 is 15 residues long. The germline CDR1 and CDR2 sequences are SQVTM and ANQGSEA. The CDR3 loop is CSVGRAALNAGELFF. Here the CDR3 DNA reads TGCAGCGTTGGGCGAGCGGCACTGAACGCCGGGGAGCTATTTTTT.

Points on this clonotype: A clone one base away is much larger, so this may be a read error. V and J are TRBV30 and TRBJ2-2; tentatively, D is TRBD2 (5 bases). The CDR3 is 14 amino acids. The germline gives CDR1 GTSNPN, CDR2 SVGIG (reference sequence). CDR3 in DNA: TGTGCCTGGGGAAGACGGCCTTACACCGGGGAGCCGTTTTTT. Protein: CAWGRRPYTGEPFF.

The chain has TRBV10-2 and TRBJ1-5; the match to TRBD1 covers 7 bases. Germline V gene data show CDR1 as WSHSY and CDR2 as SAAADI. The ends lost 9 bases at V and 6 bases at J; junction bases unmatched: 5. The CDR3 runs 12 residues. CDR3 amino acids: CASRAGGQPQHF. Written as DNA, the CDR3 is TGCGCCAGTAGGGCAGGGGGTCAGCCCCAGCATTTT.

This chain uses TRBV11-3 with TRBJ2-3, with 9 bases that match TRBD1. The V gene's germline CDR1 is SGHNT and CDR2 YENEEA. This CDR3 has 16 amino acids. The V segment lost 6 bases and the J segment 3 bases; nucleotides outside the gene matches: 10. CDR3 bases: TGTGCCAGCAGTTGGGGGTGGGGACAGGGAACAGATACGCAGTATTTT. Its protein is CASSWGWGQGTDTQYF.

For this clonotype: A read error may account for a junction end that differs from germline. This sequence joins TRBV11-2 and TRBJ2-6; TRBD2 aligns across 7 bases. The germline gives CDR1 SGHAT, CDR2 FQNNGV. The CDR3 runs 18 residues. CDR3 DNA sequence: TGTGCCAGCAGCCGCTTTCAAGCGGGAAGCTCTGGGGCCAACGTCCTGGCTTTC. This translates into CASSRFQAGSSGANVLAF. Full variable domain (rest looked up from reference TRBV11-2 and TRBJ2-6): EAGVAQSPRYKIIEKRQSVAFWCNPISGHATLYWYQQILGQGPKLLIQFQNNGVVDDSQLPKDRFSAERLKGVDSTLKIQPAKLEDSAVYLCASSRFQAGSSGANVLAFGAGSRLTVL.

Worth noting for this clonotype: A read error may produce the germline difference seen at one junction end. The V call is TRBV11-2, the J call TRBJ2-7; D gene uncertain. CDR1 is SGHAT, CDR2 FQNNGV, per germline. This CDR3 contains 13 residues. The CDR3 DNA is TGTGCCAACCCCAAAGAGGCGACCTACGAGCAGTGCTTC. It encodes CANPKEATYEQCF.

About this clonotype itself: Being one base from a much bigger clone, this may be a read error. The chain uses TRBV7-8 and TRBJ2-5; D is unclear. Germline V gene data show CDR1 as SGHVS and CDR2 as FQNEAQ. The CDR3 contains 15 residues. V gave up 3 bases and J gave up 1 base, with 12 bases separating them. The CDR3 DNA is TGTGCCAGCAGCTTGGCGGTGCGGTCCCAAGAGACCCAGTACTTC. Translating it yields CASSLAVRSQETQYF.

In this sample, this clonotype turned up many times. DNA for the CDR3: TGCGCCAGCAGCCAAGATACGGGGACAGATAGACAAGAGACCCAGTACTTC. It yields the protein CASSQDTGTDRQETQYF. This rearrangement joins TRBV4-1 to TRBJ2-5, with TRBD1 identical over 7 bases. The CDR3 length is 17 residues. The germline gives CDR1 MGHRA, CDR2 YSYEKL. V lost 0 bases to trimming and J lost 2 bases; unmatched junction nucleotides: 9.

This clonotype was detected ten times or more. The V and J genes are TRBV28 and TRBJ2-3; 9 nucleotides agree with TRBD1. This CDR3 comprises 15 residues. Germline CDR1 reads MDHEN; CDR2 reads SYDVKM. Trimming removed 4 bases from V and 3 bases from J; junction bases left unmatched: 5. The DNA of the CDR3 is TGTGCCAGCAGTTGGGGACAGGGTGGGACAGATACGCAGTATTTT. Its protein is CASSWGQGGTDTQYF.

A word on this clonotype: One base away lies a much larger clone, so this may be a sequencing read error. The V and J genes are TRBV12-3 or TRBV12-4 and TRBJ2-5; the match to TRBD1 covers 10 bases. The CDR3 extends over 15 amino acids. CDR3 amino acids: CVSRGRTGGQETQYF. DNA of the CDR3: TGTGTCAGCAGGGGAAGGACAGGGGGCCAAGAGACCCAGTACTTC.

This clonotype was counted between two and nine times. A much larger clone differs from this one at a single base, so this may be a read error. The CDR3 sequence is CSVAGFTSAGTDMQYF. Here the CDR3 DNA reads TGCAGCGTTGCCGGTTTTACTAGCGCCGGCACAGATATGCAGTATTTT. The chain uses TRBV29-1 and TRBJ2-3; 7 nucleotides align to TRBD2. From germline, CDR1 is SQVTM and CDR2 ANQGSEA. This CDR3 is 16 amino acids long.

This clonotype was seen only a few times. A much larger clone differs by one base, so this may be a read error. V is TRBV7-9 and J is TRBJ1-1, with D unresolved. This CDR3 comprises 14 residues. Deletions cut 7 bases from V and 5 bases from J, with 17 bases between. Germline CDR1 reads SEHNR; CDR2 reads FQNEAQ (reference sequence). The CDR3 DNA is TGTGCCAGCAACTCGCCGGGAGGCGGGACTGAAGCTTTCTTT. This codes for CASNSPGGGTEAFF.

This clonotype was recorded once. One end of the junction fails to match germline, which may point to a read error. V is TRBV4-1 and J is TRBJ2-7, with 11 bases fitting TRBD1. CDR1 and CDR2 (germline): MGHRA, YSYEKL. The CDR3 extends over 16 amino acids. In nucleotides, the CDR3 is TGCGCCAGCAGCCCACGAGGCGGACAGGGGGCCTACGAGAAGGACTTC. This gives the protein CASSPRGGQGAYEKDF.